These T cell receptor beta chains were read from a single sample in a study of shared clonotypes between healthy human individuals. Using immunoSEQ multiplex PCR, the repertoire was profiled, and TCRdb retains in-frame clones only, with some absent. The sample has over a million clones, roughly 96% seen once. The sample was naive CD4+ T cells sorted from blood. These receptors all stem from a man aged 30 to 45 in good health. The CDR3 runs from the conserved cysteine through the conserved F or W. A D gene is named only where the DNA matches it firmly. Clone size is stated in some rows and not others, as once, few, many or a class when expanded.

TRBJ2-7	NA	TRBV6-6	NA	CASKRGNSYEQYF	TGTGCCAGCAAGCGAGGGAACTCCTACGAGCAGTACTTC
TRBJ2-3	NA	TRBV4-3	NA	CASMASGTDTQYF	TGCGCCAGCATGGCTAGCGGCACAGATACGCAGTATTTT
TRBJ2-5	NA	TRBV5-1	NA	CASGTNQETQYF	TGCGCCAGCGGGACAAACCAAGAGACCCAGTACTTC
TRBJ2-1	NA	TRBV13	TRBD2	CASSLKPPGLAQGNEQFF	TGTGCCAGCAGCTTAAAGCCGCCGGGACTAGCGCAAGGCAATGAGCAGTTCTTC
TRBJ2-7	NA	TRBV14	NA	CASSQVQGRRESSYEQYF	TGTGCCAGCAGCCAAGTACAGGGACGGCGGGAGTCATCCTACGAGCAGTACTTC
TRBJ2-1	NA	TRBV5-1	TRBD1	CASSLDATGMYNEQFF	TGCGCCAGCAGCTTGGACGCGACAGGGATGTACAATGAGCAGTTCTTC
TRBJ2-3	NA	TRBV5-6	NA	CASSSWIQSSTDTQYF	TGTGCCAGCAGCTCCTGGATCCAATCTAGCACAGATACGCAGTATTTT
TRBJ2-6	NA	TRBV28	TRBD2	CASSRLAGMGANVLTF	TGTGCCAGCAGTCGACTAGCGGGAATGGGGGCCAACGTCCTGACTTTC
TRBJ2-1	NA	TRBV9	NA	CASSDAGYNEQFF	TGTGCCAGCTCCGACGCAGGATACAATGAGCAGTTCTTC
TRBJ2-7	NA	TRBV11-2	NA	CASSFKVAGEQYF	TGTGCCAGCAGCTTCAAGGTCGCTGGGGAGCAGTACTTC
TRBJ2-5	once	TRBV7-8	TRBD2	CASSLRVTSGTSETQYF	TGTGCCAGCAGCTTACGGGTGACTAGCGGGACATCGGAGACCCAGTACTTC
TRBJ2-7	NA	TRBV27	TRBD2	CASSPKRESYEQYF	TGTGCCAGCAGTCCAAAGCGGGAGTCCTACGAGCAGTACTTC
TRBJ2-4	NA	TRBV21-1	NA	CASSNGAPVQNIQYF	TGTGCCAGCAGCAACGGAGCACCGGTCCAAAACATTCAGTACTTC
TRBJ1-1	NA	TRBV11-2	NA	CASSPEALVGSEAFF	TGTGCCAGCAGCCCGGAGGCGCTAGTTGGGTCTGAAGCTTTCTTT
TRBJ2-3	NA	TRBV19	NA	CASSIGSGQRTDTQYF	TGTGCCAGTAGTATAGGGTCGGGACAACGCACAGATACGCAGTATTTT
TRBJ2-1	NA	TRBV9	TRBD1	CASSASGQAYNEQFF	TGTGCCAGCAGCGCGTCGGGACAGGCGTACAATGAGCAGTTCTTC
TRBJ2-3	NA	TRBV27	TRBD2	CASSYLRGTSGVDTQYF	TGTGCCAGCAGCTATCTAAGGGGGACTAGCGGGGTAGATACGCAGTATTTT
TRBJ2-5	NA	TRBV11-2	NA	CASSKGEETQYF	TGTGCCAGCAGCAAGGGGGAAGAGACCCAGTACTTC
TRBJ2-2	few	TRBV15	NA	CATSGGQPTGELFF	TGTGCCACCAGCGGAGGACAACCCACCGGGGAGCTGTTTTTT
TRBJ1-5	NA	TRBV27	NA	CASSLGQPHQPQHF	TGTGCCAGCAGTCTAGGACAGCCTCATCAGCCCCAGCATTTT
TRBJ2-5	NA	TRBV18	TRBD1	CASSPYTGEETQYF	TGTGCCAGCTCACCTTATACAGGGGAAGAGACCCAGTACTTC
TRBJ2-5	NA	TRBV2	NA	CASLTLEGQETQYF	TGTGCCAGCTTAACCCTCGAGGGACAAGAGACCCAGTACTTC
TRBJ1-5	NA	TRBV19	TRBD1	CASSLDRGRVQPQHF	TGTGCCAGTAGTCTGGACAGGGGGCGAGTTCAGCCCCAGCATTTT
TRBJ2-2	NA	TRBV7-9	TRBD1	CASSSRGRNTGELFF	TGTGCCAGCAGTAGCAGGGGGCGGAATACCGGGGAGCTGTTTTTT
TRBJ2-5	NA	TRBV5-4	NA	CASSSLQERRETQYF	TGTGCCAGCAGCTCTTTACAGGAACGGCGCGAGACCCAGTACTTC
TRBJ2-1	NA	TRBV10-3	NA	CAINPGVSYNEQFF	TGTGCCATCAACCCAGGGGTATCCTACAATGAGCAGTTCTTC
TRBJ2-7	NA	TRBV5-4	NA	CASSLYGRLSYEQYF	TGTGCCAGCAGCTTGTACGGCCGACTCTCCTACGAGCAGTACTTC
TRBJ2-5	NA	TRBV27	TRBD2	CASSLGSGRAETQYF	TGTGCCAGCAGTTTGGGTAGCGGGAGGGCAGAGACCCAGTACTTC
TRBJ1-5	NA	TRBV2	NA	CASHPGQPNQPQHF	TGTGCCAGCCACCCGGGTCAGCCTAATCAGCCCCAGCATTTT
TRBJ2-7	NA	TRBV2	TRBD2	CASSPSSGSSYEQYF	TGTGCCAGCAGTCCCTCTAGCGGGAGCTCCTACGAGCAGTACTTC
TRBJ1-3	NA	TRBV7-9	NA	CASSLKGYNTIYF	TGTGCCAGCAGCTTAAAAGGTTACAACACCATATATTTT
TRBJ2-3	NA	TRBV7-6	NA	CASSLGLGGSGTDTQYF	TGTGCCAGCAGCTTAGGTCTTGGTGGGAGCGGAACAGATACGCAGTATTTT
TRBJ2-7	NA	TRBV25-1	TRBD2	CASSDWLAGSEQYF	TGTGCCAGCAGTGACTGGCTAGCGGGGAGTGAGCAGTACTTC
TRBJ1-1	NA	TRBV10-3	TRBD1	CAIADRVNTEAFF	TGTGCCATCGCCGACAGGGTGAACACTGAAGCTTTCTTT
TRBJ1-5	NA	TRBV2	NA	CASNRVAHQPQHF	TGTGCCAGCAACCGAGTTGCTCATCAGCCCCAGCATTTT
TRBJ2-1	NA	TRBV18	NA	CASSPTLGGVYNEQFF	TGTGCCAGCTCACCCACGTTGGGGGGAGTATACAATGAGCAGTTCTTC
TRBJ1-3	NA	TRBV6-4	NA	CASGLGALGNTIYF	TGTGCCAGCGGTCTAGGGGCTCTCGGAAACACCATATATTTT
TRBJ1-1	NA	TRBV10-3	NA	CAIRQGTMNTEAFF	TGTGCCATCAGACAGGGCACCATGAACACTGAAGCTTTCTTT
TRBJ2-1	few	TRBV7-2	NA	CASSLVNEQFF	TGTGCCAGCAGCTTAGTCAATGAGCAGTTCTTC
TRBJ2-5	NA	TRBV5-4	NA	CASSSGPGLQETQYF	TGTGCCAGCAGCTCAGGCCCGGGCCTACAAGAGACCCAGTACTTC
TRBJ1-4	NA	TRBV2	TRBD1	CASRARKGGPREKLFF	TGTGCCAGCAGAGCCCGGAAAGGGGGCCCGAGGGAAAAACTGTTTTTT
TRBJ2-1	NA	TRBV5-1	NA	CASTVAGAAYNEQFF	TGCGCCAGCACCGTGGCGGGGGCCGCCTACAATGAGCAGTTCTTC
TRBJ2-5	once	TRBV9	TRBD2	CASSVAPSGRARGAETQYF	TGTGCCAGCAGCGTAGCCCCTAGCGGGAGGGCCAGGGGAGCGGAGACCCAGTACTTC
TRBJ2-5	NA	TRBV7-9	TRBD2	CASSFTSGSGETQYF	TGTGCCAGCAGCTTTACTAGCGGGAGTGGTGAGACCCAGTACTTC
TRBJ1-2	NA	TRBV29-1	TRBD1	CSVEGIATGGKGYTF	TGCAGCGTTGAAGGGATAGCGACAGGGGGTAAGGGCTACACCTTC
TRBJ2-1	NA	TRBV6-1	NA	CASTSVVNEQFF	TGTGCCAGCACGTCAGTTGTTAATGAGCAGTTCTTC
TRBJ2-3	NA	TRBV4-3	NA	CASSQNRDHTNTDTQYF	TGCGCCAGCAGCCAAAATAGGGATCACACAAACACAGATACGCAGTATTTT
TRBJ2-5	NA	TRBV5-1	TRBD2	CASRHVTGGQETQYF	TGCGCCAGCAGACATGTGACGGGGGGTCAAGAGACCCAGTACTTC
TRBJ2-7	NA	TRBV7-2	TRBD2	CASSLVELAGGWAYEQYF	TGTGCCAGCAGCTTAGTAGAACTAGCGGGAGGGTGGGCCTACGAGCAGTACTTC
TRBJ1-1	NA	TRBV21-1	NA	CASSAVDRAGTEAFF	TGTGCCAGCAGCGCAGTCGACAGGGCGGGCACTGAAGCTTTCTTT
TRBJ2-1	NA	TRBV7-9	NA	CASAPGWGTYNEQFF	TGTGCCAGCGCTCCTGGGTGGGGAACATACAATGAGCAGTTCTTC
TRBJ1-4	NA	TRBV5-6	TRBD1	CASSKQGPNEKLFF	TGTGCCAGCAGTAAACAGGGGCCTAATGAAAAACTGTTTTTT
TRBJ2-5	NA	TRBV11-3	TRBD1	CASSPGTGVWGQETQYF	TGTGCCAGCAGCCCCGGGACAGGGGTGTGGGGCCAAGAGACCCAGTACTTC
TRBJ1-2	NA	TRBV28	NA	CASSLWGGAYGYTF	TGTGCCAGCAGTTTATGGGGGGGGGCCTATGGCTACACCTTC
TRBJ2-1	NA	TRBV29-1	NA	CSVRTGKSSYNEQFF	TGCAGCGTGAGGACTGGAAAGAGCTCCTACAATGAGCAGTTCTTC
TRBJ2-3	NA	TRBV7-9	NA	CASSDTDTQYF	TGTGCCAGCTCCGACACAGATACGCAGTATTTT
TRBJ2-5	NA	TRBV18	NA	CASSDQETQYF	TGTGCCAGCTCAGATCAAGAGACCCAGTACTTC
TRBJ1-2	NA	TRBV2	TRBD1	CASRETGTGVGYTF	TGTGCCAGCAGGGAAACCGGGACAGGGGTTGGCTACACCTTC
TRBJ1-4	NA	TRBV19	TRBD1	CASSDRTGTNEKLFF	TGTGCCAGTAGTGACAGGACAGGTACTAATGAAAAACTGTTTTTT